Listed below are T cell receptor beta chains from one sample, sequenced in a study of blood T cells in healthy people across ages. TCRdb re-called the 5' RACE reads through MiXCR, storing one row per CDR3 protein. The table lists about 2 million distinct CDR3 sequences, roughly 49% of them singletons. Sequencing was done on a sample of blood. The receptors stem from a woman aged 40 to 49 in good health. The CDR3 runs from the conserved cysteine through the conserved F or W. D genes are given only for firm matches. Clone size is shown for a subset of rows, as once, few, many or a class of expanded clone.

CDR3: CASTYTWGGEAFF
DNA: TGTGCCAGCACCTACACCTGGGGAGGAGAGGCTTTCTTT
D: -
V: TRBV12-3/TRBV12-4
size: -
J: TRBJ1-1

CDR3: CAISGRDGNQPQHF
DNA: TGTGCCATCAGTGGCCGGGACGGCAATCAGCCCCAGCATTTT
D: -
V: TRBV10-3
size: -
J: TRBJ1-5

CDR3: CASSQAGSGSEQFF
DNA: TGTGCCAGCAGCCAAGCTGGGAGCGGGAGTGAGCAGTTCTTC
D: TRBD2
V: TRBV4-2
size: once
J: TRBJ2-1

CDR3: CASSQVSEEKLFF
DNA: TGCGCCAGCAGCCAAGTGTCGGAAGAAAAACTGTTTTTT
D: -
V: TRBV4-1
size: once
J: TRBJ1-4

CDR3: CAGSQEAQNYGYTF
DNA: TGCGCCGGCAGCCAAGAAGCACAGAACTATGGCTACACCTTC
D: -
V: TRBV4-3
size: -
J: TRBJ1-2

CDR3: CASSQDSLLHYNEQFF
DNA: TGCGCCAGCAGCCAAGACAGCCTCCTGCATTACAATGAGCAGTTCTTC
D: -
V: TRBV4-3
size: many
J: TRBJ2-1

CDR3: CATSRDSGSGANVLTF
DNA: TGTGCCACCAGCAGAGATTCCGGGTCTGGGGCCAACGTCCTGACTTTC
D: -
V: TRBV15
size: many
J: TRBJ2-6

CDR3: CASSTRQGAQPQHF
DNA: TGTGCCAGCAGCACGCGACAGGGGGCTCAGCCCCAGCATTTT
D: TRBD1
V: TRBV7-2
size: -
J: TRBJ1-5

CDR3: CASSLAPRLGGETQYF
DNA: TGTGCCAGCAGTTTAGCGCCTAGACTAGGTGGAGAGACCCAGTACTTC
D: -
V: TRBV12-3/TRBV12-4
size: -
J: TRBJ2-5

CDR3: CASSLRGFGETQYF
DNA: TGCGCCAGCAGCTTGCGGGGTTTTGGAGAGACCCAGTACTTC
D: -
V: TRBV5-1
size: few
J: TRBJ2-5

CDR3: CSVDRTGSVNTEAFF
DNA: TGCAGCGTTGACCGGACAGGGTCAGTGAACACTGAAGCTTTCTTT
D: TRBD1
V: TRBV29-1
size: once
J: TRBJ1-1

CDR3: CASSRSGGGNTEAFF
DNA: TGCGCCAGCAGCAGATCGGGTGGGGGGAACACTGAAGCTTTCTTT
D: -
V: TRBV5-1
size: -
J: TRBJ1-1

CDR3: CASSRGQTGEQFF
DNA: TGCGCCAGCAGCAGGGGGCAAACGGGTGAGCAGTTCTTC
D: TRBD1
V: TRBV4-3
size: -
J: TRBJ2-1

CDR3: CASSQQQNTEAFF
DNA: TGTGCCAGCAGCCAACAGCAGAACACTGAAGCTTTCTTT
D: -
V: TRBV7-3
size: -
J: TRBJ1-1

CDR3: CASSFSSKETQYF
DNA: TGTGCCAGCAGTTTTTCCAGTAAAGAGACCCAGTACTTC
D: -
V: TRBV12-3/TRBV12-4
size: -
J: TRBJ2-5

CDR3: CSARASAGKPYNEQFF
DNA: TGCAGTGCTAGAGCGTCCGCAGGGAAACCCTACAATGAGCAGTTCTTC
D: -
V: TRBV20-1
size: few
J: TRBJ2-1

CDR3: CASGTGENTEAFF
DNA: TGTGCCAGTGGGACAGGGGAGAACACTGAAGCTTTCTTT
D: TRBD1
V: TRBV12-3/TRBV12-4
size: -
J: TRBJ1-1

CDR3: CASNPRQGSADTQYF
DNA: TGTGCCAGCAACCCCCGACAGGGTTCGGCAGATACGCAGTATTTT
D: TRBD1
V: TRBV13
size: -
J: TRBJ2-3

CDR3: CASEGPRIYNEQFF
DNA: TGTGCCAGCGAGGGACCCCGCATCTACAATGAGCAGTTCTTC
D: -
V: TRBV12-3/TRBV12-4
size: -
J: TRBJ2-1

CDR3: CASSGRVGMNTEAFF
DNA: TGCGCCAGCAGCGGCAGGGTGGGGATGAACACTGAAGCTTTCTTT
D: -
V: TRBV5-1
size: -
J: TRBJ1-1

CDR3: CASSSAASGVYNEQFF
DNA: TGTGCCAGCAGCTCGGCGGCTAGCGGGGTATACAATGAGCAGTTCTTC
D: TRBD2
V: TRBV7-9
size: few
J: TRBJ2-1

CDR3: CSVTVGRGSTDTQYF
DNA: TGCAGCGTCACCGTCGGGCGGGGGAGCACAGATACGCAGTATTTT
D: TRBD2
V: TRBV29-1
size: -
J: TRBJ2-3

CDR3: CASSLGGMEGNIQYF
DNA: TGTGCCAGCAGTTTGGGAGGGATGGAGGGAAACATTCAGTACTTC
D: TRBD2
V: TRBV28
size: few
J: TRBJ2-4

CDR3: CASSEPGTSGKILDNEQFF
DNA: TGTGCCAGCAGTGAACCTGGGACTAGCGGGAAGATATTGGACAATGAGCAGTTCTTC
D: TRBD2
V: TRBV2
size: -
J: TRBJ2-1

CDR3: CASSFGGARETQYF
DNA: TGTGCCAGCAGCTTTGGGGGGGCCCGGGAGACCCAGTACTTC
D: -
V: TRBV7-2
size: many
J: TRBJ2-5

CDR3: CASSPIPGANQPQHF
DNA: TGTGCCAGCTCACCAATCCCCGGGGCCAATCAGCCCCAGCATTTT
D: -
V: TRBV18
size: -
J: TRBJ1-5

CDR3: CASSPGGRLETQYF
DNA: TGTGCCAGCAGCCCAGGAGGCCGTTTAGAGACCCAGTACTTC
D: -
V: TRBV5-6
size: -
J: TRBJ2-5

CDR3: CASSRPPGGISYEQYF
DNA: TGTGCCAGCAGTAGACCCCCGGGAGGGATCTCCTACGAGCAGTACTTC
D: TRBD2
V: TRBV6-2/TRBV6-3
size: -
J: TRBJ2-7

CDR3: CSAASGGASQSQETQYF
DNA: TGCAGTGCTGCTAGCGGGGGGGCTAGCCAGTCCCAAGAGACCCAGTACTTC
D: TRBD2
V: TRBV20-1
size: -
J: TRBJ2-5

CDR3: CASSLVGVIQETQYF
DNA: TGTGCCAGCAGCTTAGTCGGGGTTATACAAGAGACCCAGTACTTC
D: -
V: TRBV7-9
size: few
J: TRBJ2-5

CDR3: CSVESPGGSYNEQFF
DNA: TGCAGCGTTGAATCCCCGGGGGGCTCCTACAATGAGCAGTTCTTC
D: TRBD2
V: TRBV29-1
size: many
J: TRBJ2-1

CDR3: CASSKDRLFDNEQYF
DNA: TGTGCCAGCAGCAAGGACAGGCTCTTTGACAATGAGCAGTACTTC
D: TRBD1
V: TRBV6-2/TRBV6-3
size: -
J: TRBJ2-7

CDR3: CASRRQQGLQETQYF
DNA: TGTGCCAGCAGACGGCAACAGGGGCTTCAAGAGACCCAGTACTTC
D: TRBD1
V: TRBV6-6
size: -
J: TRBJ2-5

CDR3: CASSLLRGDGYGYTF
DNA: TGCGCCAGCAGCTTGCTCAGGGGCGATGGCTATGGCTACACCTTC
D: -
V: TRBV5-1
size: few
J: TRBJ1-2

CDR3: CASSEQGQVGNTIYF
DNA: TGTGCCAGCAGCGAACAGGGACAGGTGGGAAACACCATATATTTT
D: TRBD1
V: TRBV3-1
size: -
J: TRBJ1-3

CDR3: CASSVFTSGAYNEQFF
DNA: TGTGCCAGCAGCGTCTTTACTAGCGGGGCTTACAATGAGCAGTTCTTC
D: TRBD2
V: TRBV9
size: -
J: TRBJ2-1

CDR3: CASSYQGASQETQYF
DNA: TGCGCCAGCAGCTACCAGGGGGCCTCTCAAGAGACCCAGTACTTC
D: TRBD1
V: TRBV5-1
size: -
J: TRBJ2-5

CDR3: CASREQGLLGYGYTF
DNA: TGTGCCAGCAGGGAACAGGGGTTGTTAGGCTATGGCTACACCTTC
D: TRBD1
V: TRBV2
size: once
J: TRBJ1-2

CDR3: CASSLERAPTDTQYF
DNA: TGCGCCAGCAGCTTGGAGAGGGCACCTACAGATACGCAGTATTTT
D: -
V: TRBV5-1
size: few
J: TRBJ2-3

CDR3: CASSLAGTSMYGYTF
DNA: TGTGCCAGCAGCTTAGCCGGCACAAGTATGTATGGCTACACCTTC
D: -
V: TRBV7-9
size: few
J: TRBJ1-2